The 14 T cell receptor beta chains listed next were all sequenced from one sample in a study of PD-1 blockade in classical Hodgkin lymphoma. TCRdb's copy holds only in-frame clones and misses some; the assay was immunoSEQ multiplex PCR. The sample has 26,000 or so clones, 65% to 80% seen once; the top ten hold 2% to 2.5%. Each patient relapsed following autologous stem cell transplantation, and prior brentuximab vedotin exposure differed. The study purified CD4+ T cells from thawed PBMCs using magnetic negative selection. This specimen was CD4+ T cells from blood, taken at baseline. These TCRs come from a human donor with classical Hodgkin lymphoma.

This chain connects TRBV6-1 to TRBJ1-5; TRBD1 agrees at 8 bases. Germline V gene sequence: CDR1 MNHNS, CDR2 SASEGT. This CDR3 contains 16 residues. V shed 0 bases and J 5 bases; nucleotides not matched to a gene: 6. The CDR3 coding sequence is TGTGCCAGCAGTGAAGCACCCTCAGGGGGCGATCAGCCCCAGCATTTT. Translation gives CASSEAPSGGDQPQHF.

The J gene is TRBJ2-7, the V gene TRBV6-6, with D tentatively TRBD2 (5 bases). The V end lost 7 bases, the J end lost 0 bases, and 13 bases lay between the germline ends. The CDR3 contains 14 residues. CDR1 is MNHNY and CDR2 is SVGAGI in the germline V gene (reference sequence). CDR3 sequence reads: CASTQTGSSYEQYF. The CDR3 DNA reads TGTGCCAGCACCCAGACGGGGAGCTCCTACGAGCAGTACTTC.

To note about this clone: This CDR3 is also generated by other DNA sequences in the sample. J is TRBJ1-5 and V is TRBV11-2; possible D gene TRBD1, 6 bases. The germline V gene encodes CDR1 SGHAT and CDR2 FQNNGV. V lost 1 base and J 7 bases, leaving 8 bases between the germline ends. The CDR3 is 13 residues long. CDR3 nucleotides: TGTGCCAGCAGCTTAGGGGGGGGCCAGCCCCAGCATTTT. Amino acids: CASSLGGGQPQHF. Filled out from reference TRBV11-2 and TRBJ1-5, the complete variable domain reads EAGVAQSPRYKIIEKRQSVAFWCNPISGHATLYWYQQILGQGPKLLIQFQNNGVVDDSQLPKDRFSAERLKGVDSTLKIQPAKLEDSAVYLCASSLGGGQPQHFGDGTRLSIL.

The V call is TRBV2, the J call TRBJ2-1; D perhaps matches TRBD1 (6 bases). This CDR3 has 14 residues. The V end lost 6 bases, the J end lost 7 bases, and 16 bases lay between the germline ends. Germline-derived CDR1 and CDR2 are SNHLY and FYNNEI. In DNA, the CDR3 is TGTGCCAGCAGGTATCTACAGGGCCCAAATGAGCAGTTCTTC. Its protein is CASRYLQGPNEQFF.

The CDR3 loop reads CASYDRGRLTEAFF. Written as DNA, the CDR3 is TGTGCCAGTTACGACAGGGGGCGGCTAACTGAAGCTTTCTTT. The V gene is TRBV19, the J gene TRBJ1-1; 10 bases agree with TRBD1. J was trimmed by 5 bases and V by 8 bases; bases with no gene match: 8. Germline V gives CDR1 LNHDA, CDR2 SQIVND (reference sequence). The CDR3 covers 14 residues.

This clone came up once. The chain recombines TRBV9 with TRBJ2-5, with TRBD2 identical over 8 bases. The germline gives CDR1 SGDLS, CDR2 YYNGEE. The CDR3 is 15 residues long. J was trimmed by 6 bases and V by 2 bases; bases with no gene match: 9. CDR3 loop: CASSVSSGGGKTQYF. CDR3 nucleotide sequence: TGTGCCAGCAGCGTCAGTAGCGGCGGGGGGAAGACCCAGTACTTC.

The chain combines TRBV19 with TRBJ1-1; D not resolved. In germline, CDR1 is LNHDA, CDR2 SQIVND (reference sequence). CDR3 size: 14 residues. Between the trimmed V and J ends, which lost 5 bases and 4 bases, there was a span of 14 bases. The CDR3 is CASSPRASTTEAFF. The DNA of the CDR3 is TGTGCCAGTAGTCCCCGGGCCAGTACCACTGAAGCTTTCTTT.

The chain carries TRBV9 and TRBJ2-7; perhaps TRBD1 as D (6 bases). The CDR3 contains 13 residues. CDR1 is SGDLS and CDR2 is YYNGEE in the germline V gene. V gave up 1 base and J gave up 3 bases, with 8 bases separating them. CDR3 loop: CASSVLQGYEQYF. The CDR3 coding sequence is TGTGCCAGCAGCGTACTACAGGGCTACGAGCAGTACTTC.

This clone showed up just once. The CDR3 is CAWSVQGEETQYF. The CDR3 nucleotides read TGTGCCTGGAGTGTACAGGGGGAAGAGACCCAGTACTTC. J is TRBJ2-5 and V is TRBV30; 8 bases map to TRBD1. CDR3 length: 13 residues. The germline V gene has CDR1 GTSNPN and CDR2 SVGIG (reference sequence). The V and J ends lost 0 bases and 3 bases, in that order; junction bases with no gene match: 0.

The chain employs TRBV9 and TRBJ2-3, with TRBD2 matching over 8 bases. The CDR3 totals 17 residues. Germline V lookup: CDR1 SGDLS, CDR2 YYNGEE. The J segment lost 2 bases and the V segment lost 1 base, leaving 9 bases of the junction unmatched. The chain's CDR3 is CASSVTESSGVTDTQYF. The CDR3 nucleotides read TGTGCCAGCAGCGTAACTGAGAGTAGCGGGGTCACAGATACGCAGTATTTT.

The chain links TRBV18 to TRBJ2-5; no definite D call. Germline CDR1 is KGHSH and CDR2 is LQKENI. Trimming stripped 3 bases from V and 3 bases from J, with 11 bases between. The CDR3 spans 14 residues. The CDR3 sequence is CASSPAGVEETQYF. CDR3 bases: TGTGCCAGCTCACCGGCTGGGGTCGAAGAGACCCAGTACTTC.

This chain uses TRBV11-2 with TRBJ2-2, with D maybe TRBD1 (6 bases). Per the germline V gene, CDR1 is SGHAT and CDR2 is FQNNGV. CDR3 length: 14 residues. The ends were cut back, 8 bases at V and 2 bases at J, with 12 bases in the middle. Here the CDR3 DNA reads TGTGCCAGCGGACCAGGGGCCAACACCGGGGAGCTGTTTTTT. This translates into CASGPGANTGELFF.

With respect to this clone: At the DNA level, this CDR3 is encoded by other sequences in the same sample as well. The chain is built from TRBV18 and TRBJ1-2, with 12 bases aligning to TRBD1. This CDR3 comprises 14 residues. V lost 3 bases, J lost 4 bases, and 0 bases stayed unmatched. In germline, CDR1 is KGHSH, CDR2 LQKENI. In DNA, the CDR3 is TGTGCCAGCTCACCGGGACAGGGGGCCTATGGCTACACCTTC. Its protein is CASSPGQGAYGYTF.

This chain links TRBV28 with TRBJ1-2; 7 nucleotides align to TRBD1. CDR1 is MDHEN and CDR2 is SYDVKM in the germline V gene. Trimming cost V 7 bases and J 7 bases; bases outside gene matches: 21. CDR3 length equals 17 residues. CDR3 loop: CASTRSGTASAGAGYTF. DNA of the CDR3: TGTGCCAGCACCCGGTCCGGGACAGCATCAGCTGGGGCTGGCTACACCTTC.